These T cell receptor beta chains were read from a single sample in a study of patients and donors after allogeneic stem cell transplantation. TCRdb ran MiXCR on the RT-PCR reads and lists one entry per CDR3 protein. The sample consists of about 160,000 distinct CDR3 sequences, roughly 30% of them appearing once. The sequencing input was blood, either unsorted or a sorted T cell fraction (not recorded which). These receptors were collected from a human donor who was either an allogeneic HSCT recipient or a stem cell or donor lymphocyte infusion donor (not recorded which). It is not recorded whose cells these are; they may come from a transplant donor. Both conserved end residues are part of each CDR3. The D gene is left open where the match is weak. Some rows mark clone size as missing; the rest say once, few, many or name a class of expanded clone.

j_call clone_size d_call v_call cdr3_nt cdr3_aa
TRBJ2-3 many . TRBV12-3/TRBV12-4 TGTGCCAGCAGTTTAGCGCAGGGCGGGACGAGGGCAGATACGCAGTATTTT CASSLAQGGTRADTQYF
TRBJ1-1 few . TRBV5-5 TGTGCCAGCGGCTACAGACAGAACACTGAAGCTTTCTTT CASGYRQNTEAFF
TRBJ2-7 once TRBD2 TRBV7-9 TGTGCCAGCAGCCCCGGGACTAGCGGCGGATACGAGCAGTACTTC CASSPGTSGGYEQYF
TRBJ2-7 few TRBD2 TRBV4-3 TGCGCCAGCAGCCAAGATCTCCCCCTAGCGGGAGGCGGATACGAGCAGTACTTC CASSQDLPLAGGGYEQYF
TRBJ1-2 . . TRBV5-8 TGTGCCAGCACTCAGGGTTTTCGGAACTATGGCTACACCTTC CASTQGFRNYGYTF
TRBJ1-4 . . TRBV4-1 TGCGCCAGCAGCCAAGGAGAAGCAACTAATGAAAAACTGTTTTTT CASSQGEATNEKLFF
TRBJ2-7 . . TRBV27 TGTGCCAGCAGGAAAGGGGGTAACGAGCAGTACTTC CASRKGGNEQYF
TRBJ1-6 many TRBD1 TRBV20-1 TGCAGTGCTAGGGGAGTGGACAGGGTGAATTCACCCCTCCACTTT CSARGVDRVNSPLHF
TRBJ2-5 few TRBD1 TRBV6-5 TGTGCCAGCAGTCCTCGGACAGGGGATGGAGAGACCCAGTACTTC CASSPRTGDGETQYF
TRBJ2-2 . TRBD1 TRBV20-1 TGCAGTGCTAGTCAGGGGGCGTTAGCAGGGGAGCTGTTTTTT CSASQGALAGELFF
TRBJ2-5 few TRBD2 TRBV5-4 TGTGCCAGCAGTCGGGGGGGCGCCCGGGAGACCCAGTACTTC CASSRGGARETQYF
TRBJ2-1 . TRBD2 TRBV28 TGTGCCAGCAGACGAGCTGGGGCTAGCGGGAGTACTGGCGTCAATGAGCAGTTCTTC CASRRAGASGSTGVNEQFF
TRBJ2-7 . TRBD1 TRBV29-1 TGCAGCGTTGACCTCCGGGACAGGGGGCATCACGAGCAGTACTTC CSVDLRDRGHHEQYF
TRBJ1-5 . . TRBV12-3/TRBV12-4 TGTGCCAGCAGTTTAAGCGGACAGCCCCAGCATTTT CASSLSGQPQHF
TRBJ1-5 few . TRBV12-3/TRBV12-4 TGTGCCAGCAGTTCAGGGTATAGCAATCAGCCCCAGCATTTT CASSSGYSNQPQHF
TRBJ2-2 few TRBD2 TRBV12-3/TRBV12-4 TGTGCCAGCAGCCGGGACTACAACACCGGGGAGCTGTTTTTT CASSRDYNTGELFF
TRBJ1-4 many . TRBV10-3 TGTGCCATCAGTGAGTCGGGGCAGGCCGAAAAACTGTTTTTT CAISESGQAEKLFF
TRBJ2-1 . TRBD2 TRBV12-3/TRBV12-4 TGTGCCAGCAGCCTCGGACTAGCGCCAAAAAATGAGCAGTTCTTC CASSLGLAPKNEQFF
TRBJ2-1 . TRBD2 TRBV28 TGTGCCAGCAGTTTTGAGAAGCGGGAGATTAGTGAGCAGTTCTTC CASSFEKREISEQFF
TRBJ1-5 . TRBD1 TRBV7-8 TGTGCCAGCAGCCGCATGACAGGGACATATAGCAATCAGCCCCAGCATTTT CASSRMTGTYSNQPQHF
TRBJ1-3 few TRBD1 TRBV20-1 TGCAGTGCTAGAGATCCCAGGGGGGATTCCTCTGGAAACACCATATATTTT CSARDPRGDSSGNTIYF
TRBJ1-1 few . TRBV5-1 TGCGCCAGCACCACAAATGGCGGCTCCGGCGTTGAAGCTTTCTTT CASTTNGGSGVEAFF
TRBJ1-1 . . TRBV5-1 TGCGCCAGCTTCTCGGGGGCCTTGAACACTGAAGCTTTCTTT CASFSGALNTEAFF
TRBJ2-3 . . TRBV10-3 TGTGCCATCAGTGCTCAGGGGCGGACCCTAAAAGATACGCAGTATTTT CAISAQGRTLKDTQYF
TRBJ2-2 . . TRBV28 TGTGCCGGTGGGACTTCCAACACCGGGGAGCTGTTTTTT CAGGTSNTGELFF
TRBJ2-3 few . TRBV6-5 TGTGCCAGCAGTTACTCGATGGGACCACTCACAGATACGCAGTATTTT CASSYSMGPLTDTQYF
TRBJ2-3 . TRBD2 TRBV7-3 TGTGCCAGCAGCTTATTTGGGACTAGCGACACAGATACGCAGTATTTT CASSLFGTSDTDTQYF
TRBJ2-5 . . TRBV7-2 TGTGCCAGCAGACTAGGGGGGGAAGAGACCCAGTACTTC CASRLGGEETQYF
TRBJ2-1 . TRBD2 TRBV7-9 TGTGCCAGCAGCTTAGGCGGGAGGGCCGAACAGTTCTTC CASSLGGRAEQFF
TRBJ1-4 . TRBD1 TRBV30 TGTGCCTGGAGTGTAAGGGGACAGGGGCATGAAAAACTGTTTTTT CAWSVRGQGHEKLFF
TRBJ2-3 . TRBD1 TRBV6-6 TGTGCCAGCAGCCCAAAGGGGGCAGCCCTTTGGGACACAGATACGCAGTATTTT CASSPKGAALWDTDTQYF
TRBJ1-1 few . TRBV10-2 TGCGCCAGCAGTGAGTCCGAATTCGACGAAGCTTTCTTT CASSESEFDEAFF
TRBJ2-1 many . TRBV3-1 TGTGCCAGCAGCCAAGATTTGGGACTCAAGTTCTTC CASSQDLGLKFF
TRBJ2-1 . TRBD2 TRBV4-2 TGTGCCAGCAGCCAAGAAGGACTAGCGGGAGGCAATGAGCAGTTCTTC CASSQEGLAGGNEQFF
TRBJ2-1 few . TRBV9 TGTGCCAGCAGCGCCTCCGGCTACAATGAGCAGTTCTTC CASSASGYNEQFF
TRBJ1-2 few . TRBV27 TGTGCCAGCAGTTTATATGGGCCCGACTATGGCTACACCTTC CASSLYGPDYGYTF
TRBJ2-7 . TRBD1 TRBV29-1 TGCAGCGTCTCGGGACAGGGAGTTTACGAGCAGTACTTC CSVSGQGVYEQYF
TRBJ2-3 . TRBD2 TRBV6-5 TGTGCCAGCAGTTACTCGATAGCGGGAGGGAGTACAGATACGCAGTATTTT CASSYSIAGGSTDTQYF
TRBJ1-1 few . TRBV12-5 TGTGCTAGTGGTTTGGTACCAGCGAACACTGAAGCTTTCTTT CASGLVPANTEAFF
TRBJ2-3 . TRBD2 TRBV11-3 TGTGCCAGCAGCTTAGCTAGCGGGGCAGATACGCAGTATTTT CASSLASGADTQYF
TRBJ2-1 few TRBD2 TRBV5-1 TGCGCCAGCAGCGCGCCTAGCGGGAGTTTCCTACGCGAGCAGTTCTTC CASSAPSGSFLREQFF
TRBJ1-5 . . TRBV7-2 TGTGCCAGCAGCTTAGCCCCCGGACAGCCCCAGCATTTT CASSLAPGQPQHF
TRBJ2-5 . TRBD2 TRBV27 TGTGCCAGCAGTCCCGGGACTAGCGGCCTGGAGACCCAGTACTTC CASSPGTSGLETQYF
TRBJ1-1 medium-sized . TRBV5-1 TGCGCCAGCAGCTTGGACGGAAAGAACACTGAAGCTTTCTTT CASSLDGKNTEAFF
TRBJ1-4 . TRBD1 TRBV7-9 TGTGCCAGCAGCTTAACCATGGACAGGACGAGGCTGTTTTTT CASSLTMDRTRLFF
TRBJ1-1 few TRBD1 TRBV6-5 TGTGCCAGCAGCTTGTGGACAGGGGCCACTGAAGCTTTCTTT CASSLWTGATEAFF
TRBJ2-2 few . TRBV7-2 TGTGCCAGCAGCTTAAGGTCTAGGGCAGGCACCGGGGAGCTGTTTTTT CASSLRSRAGTGELFF
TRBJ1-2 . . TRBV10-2 TGCGCCAGCAGTGAGTGGTCTTCTAACTATGGCTACACCTTC CASSEWSSNYGYTF
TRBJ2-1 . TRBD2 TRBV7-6 TGTGCCAGCAGCTTTTTTCCCTCAACTAGCGAGGAGAATGAGCAGTTCTTC CASSFFPSTSEENEQFF
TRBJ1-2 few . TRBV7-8 . CASSSYFGPQHGYTF
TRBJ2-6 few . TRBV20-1 TGCAGTGCTAGAGTGAAGAACGGAGAATTAGGGGCCAACGTCCTGACTTTC CSARVKNGELGANVLTF
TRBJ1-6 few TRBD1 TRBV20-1 TGCAGTGCTACAGGGGGAAATTCACCCCTCCACTTT CSATGGNSPLHF
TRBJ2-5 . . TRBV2 TGTGCCAGCAGTGAAGGAGAGACCCAGTACTTC CASSEGETQYF
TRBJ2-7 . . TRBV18 TGTGCCAGCTCACCACGCCCGGCCGGCCGGACCTACGAGCAGTACTTC CASSPRPAGRTYEQYF